This T cell receptor (beta chain) was observed in a study of T cell responses to AZD1222 COVID-19 vaccine. Study-wide findings and caveats: Spike-specific TCR breadth and depth rose after two AZD1222 doses. Researchers report vaccine-associated CD4 TCRs spanning spike, with dominance at 160-218 and 743-854.

Clones were sequenced by immunoSEQ multiplex PCR, and TCRdb holds only the in-frame ones, with some missing. Found here are 70,000 to 90,000 clones, roughly nine tenths of them singletons; the top ten hold under 4%. Between the trimmed V and J ends, which lost 4 bases and 3 bases, there was a span of 20 bases. Germline CDR1 and CDR2: SGDLS and YYNGEE. There are 16 residues in the CDR3. Note on this clone: Its antigen is currently unknown.

This material consisted of peripheral blood, taken on day 0 of AZD1222 vaccination. The rearrangement uses TRBV9 and TRBJ2-7; D tentatively fits TRBD1 or TRBD2 (5 bases each). The TCR was taken from an adult in good health. This CDR3 reads CASSPQQAMRGYEQYF. The CDR3 bases are TGTGCCAGCAGCCCTCAACAGGCCATGAGGGGCTACGAGCAGTACTTC.